This T cell receptor beta chain was obtained from a study of cytomegalovirus exposure and HLA in healthy donors. Regarding the study as a whole: A later analysis reportedly found fewer N-insertions in an Asian-associated ancestry cluster than the roughly 680-donor mean. In an earlier analysis, in 587 donors, most V segments appeared productive either ~90% or ~30% of the time.

The PCR made use of 60 Vbeta and 13 Jbeta primers. Method: immunoSEQ multiplex PCR; TCRdb's copy keeps in-frame clones and lacks some. The data hold about 120,000 clones, with roughly three quarters observed a single time. Concerning this clone itself: Its antigen is currently unknown.

Donors showed nominal health when sampled, although they likely had unrecorded immune exposures. The source is a young man in good health and CMV-seronegative. Sequenced input: PBMCs.

CDR3 nucleotides: TGTGCTAGTGGCCCGGGAGATAGTAGCACAGATACGCAGTATTTT. Its translation: CASGPGDSSTDTQYF. The gene calls are TRBV12-5 and TRBJ2-3; the D gene is possibly TRBD2 (6 bases). Trimming took off 6 bases at V and 0 bases at J, with 13 bases between the two ends. There are 15 residues in the CDR3. Germline V gives CDR1 LGHNT, CDR2 FRNRAP.